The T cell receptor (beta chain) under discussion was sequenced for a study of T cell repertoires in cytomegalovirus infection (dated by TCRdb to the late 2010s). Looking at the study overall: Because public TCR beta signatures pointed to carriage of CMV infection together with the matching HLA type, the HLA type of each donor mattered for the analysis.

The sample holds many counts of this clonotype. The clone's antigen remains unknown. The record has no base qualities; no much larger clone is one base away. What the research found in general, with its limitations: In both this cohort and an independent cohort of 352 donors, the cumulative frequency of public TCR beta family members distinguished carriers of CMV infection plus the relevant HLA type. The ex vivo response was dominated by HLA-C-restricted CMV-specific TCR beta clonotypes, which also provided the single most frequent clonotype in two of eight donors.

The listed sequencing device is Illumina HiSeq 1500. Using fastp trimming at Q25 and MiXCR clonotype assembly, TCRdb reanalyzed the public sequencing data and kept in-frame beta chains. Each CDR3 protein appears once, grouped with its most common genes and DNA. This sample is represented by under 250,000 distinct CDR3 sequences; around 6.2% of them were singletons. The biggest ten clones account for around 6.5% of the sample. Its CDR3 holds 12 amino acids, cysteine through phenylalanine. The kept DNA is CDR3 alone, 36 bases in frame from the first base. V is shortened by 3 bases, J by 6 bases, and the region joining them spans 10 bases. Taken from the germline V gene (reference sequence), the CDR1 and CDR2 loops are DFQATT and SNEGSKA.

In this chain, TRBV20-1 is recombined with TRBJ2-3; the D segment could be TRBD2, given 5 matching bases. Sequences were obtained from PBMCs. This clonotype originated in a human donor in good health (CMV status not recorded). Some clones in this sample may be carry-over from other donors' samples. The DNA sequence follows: TGCAGTGCTAGTTCTGAGGGTGATACGCAGTATTTT. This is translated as CSASSEGDTQYF.